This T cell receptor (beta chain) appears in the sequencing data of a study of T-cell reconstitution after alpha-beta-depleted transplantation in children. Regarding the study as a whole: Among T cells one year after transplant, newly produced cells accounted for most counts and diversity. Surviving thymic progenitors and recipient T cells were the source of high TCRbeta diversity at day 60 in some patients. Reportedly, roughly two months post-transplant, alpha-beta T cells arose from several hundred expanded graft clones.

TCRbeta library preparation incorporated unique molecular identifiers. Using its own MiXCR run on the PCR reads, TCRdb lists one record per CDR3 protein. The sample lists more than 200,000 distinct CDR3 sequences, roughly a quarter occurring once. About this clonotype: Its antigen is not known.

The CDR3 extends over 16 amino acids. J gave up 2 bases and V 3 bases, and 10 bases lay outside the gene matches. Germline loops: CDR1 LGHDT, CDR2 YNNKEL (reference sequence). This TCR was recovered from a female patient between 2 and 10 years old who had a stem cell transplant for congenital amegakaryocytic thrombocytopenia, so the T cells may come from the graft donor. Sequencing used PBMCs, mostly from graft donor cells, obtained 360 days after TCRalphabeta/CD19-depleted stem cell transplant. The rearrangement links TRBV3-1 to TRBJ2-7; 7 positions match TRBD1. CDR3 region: CASSHPWGTEPYEQYF. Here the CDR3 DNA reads TGTGCCAGCAGCCACCCCTGGGGGACAGAGCCCTACGAGCAGTACTTC.